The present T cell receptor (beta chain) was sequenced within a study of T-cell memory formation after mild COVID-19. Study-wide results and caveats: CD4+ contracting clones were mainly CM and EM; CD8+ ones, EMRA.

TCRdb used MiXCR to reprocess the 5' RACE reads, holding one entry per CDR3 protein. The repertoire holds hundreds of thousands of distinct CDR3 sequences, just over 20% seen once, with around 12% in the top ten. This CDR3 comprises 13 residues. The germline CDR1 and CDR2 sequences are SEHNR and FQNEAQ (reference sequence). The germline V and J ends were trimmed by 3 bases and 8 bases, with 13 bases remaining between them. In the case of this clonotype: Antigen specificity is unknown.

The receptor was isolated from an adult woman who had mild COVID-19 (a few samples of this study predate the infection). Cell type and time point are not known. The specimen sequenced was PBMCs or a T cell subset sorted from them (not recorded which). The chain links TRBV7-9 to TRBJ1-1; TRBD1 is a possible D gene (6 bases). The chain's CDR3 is CASSFEGDREAFF. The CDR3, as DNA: TGTGCCAGCAGCTTTGAAGGCGACAGGGAAGCTTTCTTT.